This T cell receptor beta chain was recorded in a study of blood T cells in healthy people across ages (dated by TCRdb to about 2015). In the study overall: Template switching captured roughly one uniquely barcoded TCR beta cDNA molecule per two T cells in model experiments. Age-related changes in TCR beta repertoire diversity were measured in the study by deep sequencing normalized with unique cDNA molecular identifiers. Donors were grouped into four age groups: young (average roughly 17 years), middle-aged (around 39), aged (around 60) and long-lived (approximately 78). To avoid experimental bias, donors of different ages were spread randomly across the sequencing lanes. Using the same blood draw, the study looked at two additional independent replicas of 1 million unique cDNA reads for two donors, one aged 18 to 29 and the other aged 80 or older.

Library method: 5' RACE. Sequencing was performed on an Illumina HiSeq 2500. A second PCR of 7 to 11 cycles was performed with a sample-barcoded 5' primer and a J-beta primer mix. Each TCR beta cDNA molecule received a unique molecular identifier from a template-switch 5' adaptor carrying 12 random nucleotides. At least 2.5 million CDR3-containing paired-end reads were obtained from each sample. First-strand cDNA synthesis was performed from all RNA using the Mint cDNA synthesis kit, with priming by a TRBC-specific oligonucleotide. Following uracil-DNA glycosylase treatment, all cDNA underwent a first 18-cycle PCR with the universal primers M1SS and BC2_uni_R. Per the authors' processing: Each sample was normalized by randomly selecting 1 million high-quality reads, each carrying a distinct molecular identifier. Instead of being binned into consensus sequences, reads that shared molecular identifiers were thrown out. MiTCR, set to a Q25 quality threshold and the strictest error-elimination algorithm, was used for CDR3 identification, clonotype clustering and error correction. A nonparametric unseen species model using Euler transformation provided a lower-bound estimate of total TCR beta diversity. Starting from the raw public reads, TCRdb applied fastp trimming at Q25, assembled clones with MiXCR and retained in-frame beta chains. One record per CDR3 amino acid sequence lists the most common genes and DNA. These V and J calls originate from TCRdb's pipeline instead of the authors' own analysis. Within this sample are 600,000 or so distinct CDR3 sequences, with approximately 30% of them counted one time only. Clones ranked in the top ten supply 15% to 18% of the sample.

The CDR3 starts with the cysteine, ends with the phenylalanine, and has 14 residues. Just the 42-base CDR3 DNA is kept, in frame starting at base 1. The germline V end is reduced by 6 bases and the J end by 6 bases; junction bases left unmatched: 10. The germline V gene provides CDR1 MNHEY and CDR2 SVGEGT. Systemically healthy Caucasian individuals from Russia, over 30 in total and aged about 6 to 90 years, were included as donors. Around 9.9 milliliters of peripheral blood were collected from each donor into EDTA-treated Vacutainer tubes. Ficoll-Paque density-gradient centrifugation was used to isolate PBMCs, with at least 6.5 million per sample. Trizol reagent was used to extract total RNA from PBMCs, with at least 5 micrograms per sample. For every donor, flow cytometry on a PBMC aliquot measured the percentage of naive CD45RAhigh/CD27high T cells. This clonotype was seen many times. The antigen it binds to is not known. Per-nucleotide qualities are absent, and no much larger clonotype sits a single base away.

Beyond this particular receptor, the publication reports: Donor CMV infection status was unknown, potentially confounding age-related changes in expanded clonotypes. Total diversity estimates from one million sequenced T cells were considered lower bounds and underestimates. Observed TCR beta diversity correlated strongly with the percentage of naive T cells measured by flow cytometry. As age increased, observed TCR beta diversity per million T cells dropped in a roughly linear way, and a significant reduction was already evident by age about 36. Compared with the aged group, the long-lived group had more naive CD4+ T cells, fewer expanded clones and increased TCR diversity, suggesting age selection. Bulk unsorted PBMC profiling prevented conclusive comparison of naive and antigen-experienced compartments.

The sequenced sample was blood. This TCR was sampled from a woman of 80 years or more in good health. The V gene is TRBV6-2 or TRBV6-3 and the J gene is TRBJ2-7; 8 central nucleotides agree with TRBD1. The CDR3 region: CASRRGQGSAEQYF. DNA sequence: TGTGCCAGCAGACGAGGACAGGGCTCTGCCGAGCAGTACTTC.